Following are 21 T cell receptor beta chains from one sample sequenced in a study of CD8 T cells in ankylosing spondylitis. Broader study findings: About 8 highly homologous variants made up a TCR beta motif, and this motif appeared characteristic of ankylosing spondylitis blood.

Their antigens are not known. TCRdb analysed the 5' RACE reads with MiXCR anew, one entry per CDR3 protein. The sample consists of hundreds of thousands of distinct CDR3 sequences, about an eighth of them appearing once. The sample consisted of blood, either unsorted or a sorted T cell fraction (not recorded which). These receptors originate from a male donor with ankylosing spondylitis.

This clonotype was detected a few times. The chain links TRBV19 to TRBJ2-1, with D perhaps TRBD2 (5 bases). V gave up 10 bases and J gave up 6 bases, with 19 bases separating them. The germline CDR1 and CDR2 sequences are LNHDA and SQIVND (reference sequence). CDR3 length: 14 amino acids. This CDR3 reads CATLPGPRGNEQFF. The CDR3 nucleotides are TGTGCCACCCTCCCGGGCCCCCGGGGCAATGAGCAGTTCTTC.

At least ten counts were recorded for this clonotype. V and J are TRBV20-1 and TRBJ2-5, with 8 bases lining up with TRBD1. CDR3 size: 14 residues. The V and J ends lost 2 bases and 4 bases, in that order; junction bases with no gene match: 6. Germline-derived CDR1 and CDR2 are DFQATT and SNEGSKA (reference sequence). The CDR3 loop reads CSARQGADGETQYF. The CDR3 coding sequence is TGCAGTGCTAGACAGGGGGCTGATGGAGAGACCCAGTACTTC.

This clonotype was seen ten or more times. The V and J genes are TRBV4-3 and TRBJ2-5, with TRBD1 as a possible D gene (5 bases). The CDR3 is 14 amino acids. In germline, CDR1 is LGHNA, CDR2 YSLEER. V shed 1 base and J shed 6 bases, with 12 bases lying between them. The CDR3 sequence: CASSQGSGLKTQYF. CDR3 coding DNA: TGCGCCAGCAGCCAAGGATCAGGGTTGAAGACCCAGTACTTC.

The V call is TRBV5-4, the J call TRBJ2-3; D remains ambiguous. Between the trimmed V and J ends, which lost 3 bases and 0 bases, there was a span of 8 bases. Germline CDR1 is SGHNT and CDR2 is YYREEE (reference sequence). CDR3 length: 14 amino acids. The CDR3 is CASSSRQSTDTQYF. In DNA form, the CDR3 reads TGTGCCAGCAGCTCACGGCAAAGCACAGATACGCAGTATTTT.

The sample holds a few counts of this clonotype. The chain is built from TRBV7-9 and TRBJ2-1, with TRBD2 identical over 9 bases. The CDR3 is made up of 15 amino acids. J was trimmed by 7 bases and V by 2 bases; bases with no gene match: 6. Germline assignment: CDR1 SEHNR and CDR2 FQNEAQ (reference sequence). The CDR3 DNA reads TGTGCCAGCAGCTTACCGGGACTAGCAAGAAATGAGCAGTTCTTC. It encodes CASSLPGLARNEQFF.

This rearrangement joins TRBV5-1 to TRBJ2-1, with a weak D call TRBD2 (6 bases). The germline V gene has CDR1 SGHRS and CDR2 YFSETQ. Trimming cost V 3 bases and J 8 bases, with 18 bases left between them. The CDR3 is 15 amino acids. In DNA, the CDR3 is TGCGCCAGCAGCTGGGGGACTGACCTGGAGGATGAGCAGTTCTTC. Its protein is CASSWGTDLEDEQFF.

Written as DNA, the CDR3 is TGTGCCAGCAGTAAGACAGGGGTCGGGGAGCTGTTTTTT. Its translation is CASSKTGVGELFF. The chain links TRBV6-2 or TRBV6-3 to TRBJ2-2; 8 positions agree with TRBD1. Germline CDR1 reads MNHEY; CDR2 reads SVGEGT. V gave up 5 bases and J gave up 7 bases; unmatched junction bases: 3. The CDR3 is 13 amino acids.

The gene calls are TRBV12-3 or TRBV12-4 and TRBJ2-7; TRBD1 is a possible D gene (6 bases). CDR3 size: 14 residues. V lost 3 bases and J 1 base, leaving 10 bases between the germline ends. As DNA, the CDR3 is TGTGCCAGCAGTTTCAGTGACAGGTCCTACGAGCAGTACTTC. It translates to CASSFSDRSYEQYF.

This clonotype was counted only a few times. J is TRBJ2-1 and V is TRBV6-1, with D tentatively TRBD1 (5 bases). Germline CDR1 is MNHNS and CDR2 is SASEGT. Deletions cut 5 bases from V and 7 bases from J, with 15 bases between. The CDR3 loop spans 14 amino acids. The CDR3 region is CASSTRDPRNEQFF. The CDR3 bases are TGTGCCAGCAGTACCAGGGATCCCCGGAATGAGCAGTTCTTC.

This clonotype was observed a handful of times. This rearrangement joins TRBV20-1 to TRBJ2-3, with D possibly called TRBD1 or TRBD2 (5 bases each). The germline V gene has CDR1 DFQATT and CDR2 SNEGSKA (reference sequence). This CDR3 comprises 15 residues. Trimming removed 5 bases at V and 2 bases at J, with 17 bases between. The CDR3 protein is CSAPRRGGPTDTQYF. The CDR3 nucleotides are TGCAGTGCTCCCAGAAGGGGCGGGCCCACAGATACGCAGTATTTT.

The chain has TRBV18 and TRBJ2-1; 10 nucleotides line up with TRBD1. The CDR3 has 15 amino acids. Germline values: CDR1 KGHSH, CDR2 LQKENI. With 4 bases clipped from V and 8 bases from J, the junction kept 8 bases outside the gene matches. The CDR3 bases are TGTGCCAGCTCACTAACCGGGACAGGGGTGTATGAGCAGTTCTTC. Encoded protein: CASSLTGTGVYEQFF.

The chain employs TRBV6-1 and TRBJ2-5, with D perhaps TRBD1 or TRBD2 (6 bases each). Looked up from germline, CDR1 is MNHNS and CDR2 is SASEGT. V was shortened by 5 bases and J by 2 bases, with 15 bases between the two germline ends. The CDR3 is 15 residues long. CDR3 DNA: TGTGCCAGCAGTCAAGGCGGGGACATACAAGAGACCCAGTACTTC. Its protein product is CASSQGGDIQETQYF.

This clonotype was counted only a few times. The chain links TRBV11-2 to TRBJ1-3; D unresolved. The CDR3 has 16 amino acids. The V gene lost 2 bases and the J gene lost 0 bases, with 11 bases spanning the gap. Germline V CDR1 and CDR2: SGHAT, FQNNGV. CDR3 sequence: CASSLWPALSGNTIYF. The CDR3 DNA is TGTGCCAGCAGCTTATGGCCGGCACTCTCTGGAAACACCATATATTTT.

In its sample, this clonotype was seen a few times. V gene TRBV20-1 combines with J gene TRBJ2-1; D is ambiguous. CDR1 and CDR2 from the germline V gene are DFQATT and SNEGSKA (reference sequence). CDR3 length: 16 amino acids. The V end was cut by 0 bases, the J end by 1 base, with 13 bases between. The CDR3 reads CSARDLLADSYNEQFF. CDR3 DNA: TGCAGTGCTAGAGATTTGTTAGCTGATTCCTACAATGAGCAGTTCTTC.

This clonotype turned up a few times. This chain connects TRBV6-5 to TRBJ1-4; D gene uncertain. CDR1 and CDR2 from the germline V gene are MNHEY and SVGAGI. This CDR3 contains 15 residues. Trimming pared 4 bases from V and 0 bases from J, leaving 9 bases between. The CDR3 nucleotides are TGTGCCAGCAGTTCCACCCTAGCAACTAATGAAAAACTGTTTTTT. Translation gives CASSSTLATNEKLFF.

This clonotype was seen a handful of times. V is TRBV7-2 and J is TRBJ1-1; no reliable D call. The CDR3 sequence is 15 residues long. Germline CDR1 reads SGHTA; CDR2 reads FQGNSA. Trimming stripped 2 bases from V and 4 bases from J, with 14 bases between. Here the CDR3 reads CASSLMGIYGTEAFF. In DNA form, the CDR3 reads TGTGCCAGCAGCTTAATGGGGATTTATGGCACTGAAGCTTTCTTT. Full variable domain (remainder filled in from reference TRBV7-2 and TRBJ1-1): GAGVSQSPSNKVTEKGKDVELRCDPISGHTALYWYRQSLGQGLEFLIYFQGNSAPDKSGLPSDRFSAERTGGSVSTLTIQRTQQEDSAVYLCASSLMGIYGTEAFFGQGTRLTVV.

This clonotype was seen repeatedly, ten times or more. This chain links TRBV29-1 with TRBJ2-7; D may be TRBD2 (6 bases). The germline V gene has CDR1 SQVTM and CDR2 ANQGSEA. The CDR3 has 12 amino acids. V was pared by 4 bases and J by 2 bases, with 9 bases between. The CDR3 is CSVAGGTYEQYF. The CDR3 bases are TGCAGCGTTGCAGGAGGGACCTACGAGCAGTACTTC.

This clonotype was recorded a few times. The V gene is TRBV5-1, the J gene TRBJ1-1; TRBD1 is a possible D gene (5 bases). V lost 4 bases and J lost 5, with 15 bases in between. This CDR3 comprises 14 residues. Germline values: CDR1 SGHRS, CDR2 YFSETQ. CDR3 amino acids: CASSRGELGTEAFF. The CDR3 nucleotides read TGCGCCAGCAGCCGAGGGGAGCTGGGAACTGAAGCTTTCTTT.

This clonotype turned up a few times. The CDR3 region is CASRDYVYEQYF. Here the CDR3 DNA reads TGTGCCAGCAGGGACTATGTCTACGAGCAGTACTTC. The chain has TRBV27 and TRBJ2-7; D perhaps matches TRBD2 (6 bases). V lost 6 bases, J lost 3 bases, and 9 bases lay in between. This CDR3 has 12 residues. Looked up from germline, CDR1 is MNHEY and CDR2 is SMNVEV (reference sequence).

This clonotype was recorded many times. Germline is not matched at one junction end, which may reflect a read error. V and J are TRBV20-1 and TRBJ2-1, with 12 nucleotides matching TRBD2. The CDR3 is made up of 16 amino acids. CDR1 and CDR2 (germline): DFQATT, SNEGSKA (reference sequence). The CDR3 DNA reads as TGCAGTGCGAGAGGGCTAGCGGGAGGGGTCTACAATGAGCAGTTCTTC. This sequence encodes CSARGLAGGVYNEQFF.

The V gene is TRBV5-5, the J gene TRBJ1-6; no clear D. V was cut by 1 base and J by 0 bases, with 11 bases left in between. The CDR3 is 17 residues long. Germline-derived CDR1 and CDR2 are SGHKS and YYEKEE (reference sequence). The CDR3 protein is CASSLPTESSYNSPLHF. The CDR3 DNA sequence: TGTGCCAGCAGCTTGCCCACGGAAAGCTCCTATAATTCACCCCTCCACTTT.